The T cell receptor (beta chain) described here comes from a study of T cell responses to AZD1222 COVID-19 vaccine. Using immunoSEQ multiplex PCR, the repertoire was profiled, and TCRdb retains in-frame clones only, with some absent. The data show 87,000 or so clones, less than 90% seen once. The clonotype was recovered from an adult in good health. Sample: peripheral blood, taken on day 0 of AZD1222 vaccination.

The CDR3: CASSTGLQETQYF. CDR3 coding DNA: TGTGCCAGCAGTACCGGACTCCAAGAGACCCAGTACTTC. The rearrangement uses TRBV6-5 and TRBJ2-5; D may be TRBD2 (5 bases). Germline V lookup: CDR1 MNHEY, CDR2 SVGAGI. The V and J ends lost 5 bases and 1 base respectively, with 8 bases between them. The CDR3 is made up of 13 amino acids.